This TCR beta chain originates from a study of T cell repertoires and HLA-DP antigens. Concerning this clone: Its antigen is as yet unknown.

This CDR3 contains 16 residues. V was clipped by 1 base and J by 0 bases; unmatched bases: 5. Germline CDR1 reads SGHAT; CDR2 reads FQNNGV. This table comes from immunoSEQ multiplex PCR, and its TCRdb copy is limited to in-frame clones, with some not included. The sample records around 70,000 clones, around 80% being singletons. The chain couples TRBV11-2 to TRBJ2-5; 7 positions match TRBD2. Sequenced: CD4+ T cells from PBMCs. The TCR sequence derives from a man aged 60 to 69 in good health and CMV-seronegative. CDR3 sequence (DNA): TGTGCCAGCAGCTTAGTGGGCGGGGGAAACCAAGAGACCCAGTACTTC. Translated, it gives CASSLVGGGNQETQYF.